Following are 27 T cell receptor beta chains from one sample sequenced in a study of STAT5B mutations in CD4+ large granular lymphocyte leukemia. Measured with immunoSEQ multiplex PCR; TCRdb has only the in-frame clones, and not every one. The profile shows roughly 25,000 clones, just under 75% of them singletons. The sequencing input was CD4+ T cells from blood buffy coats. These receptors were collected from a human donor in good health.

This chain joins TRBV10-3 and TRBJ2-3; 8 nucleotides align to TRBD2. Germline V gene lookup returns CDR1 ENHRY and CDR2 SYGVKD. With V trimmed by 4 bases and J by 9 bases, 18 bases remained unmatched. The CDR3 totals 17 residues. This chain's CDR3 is CAISASGLDPPRRTQYF. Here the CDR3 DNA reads TGTGCCATCAGTGCCTCGGGACTAGACCCCCCAAGGCGCACGCAGTATTTT.

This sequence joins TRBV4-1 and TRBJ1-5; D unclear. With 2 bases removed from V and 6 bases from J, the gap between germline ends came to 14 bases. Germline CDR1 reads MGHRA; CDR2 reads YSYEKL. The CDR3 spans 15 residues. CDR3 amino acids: CASSQIPWVGQPQHF. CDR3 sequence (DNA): TGCGCCAGCAGCCAAATTCCGTGGGTCGGTCAGCCCCAGCATTTT.

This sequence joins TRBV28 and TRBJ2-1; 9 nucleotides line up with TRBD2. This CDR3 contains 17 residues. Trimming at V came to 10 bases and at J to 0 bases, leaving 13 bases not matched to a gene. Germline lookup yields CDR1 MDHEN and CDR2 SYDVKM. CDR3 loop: CATSPWTSENSYNEQFF. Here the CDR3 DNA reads TGTGCCACCTCTCCCTGGACTAGCGAGAACTCCTACAATGAGCAGTTCTTC.

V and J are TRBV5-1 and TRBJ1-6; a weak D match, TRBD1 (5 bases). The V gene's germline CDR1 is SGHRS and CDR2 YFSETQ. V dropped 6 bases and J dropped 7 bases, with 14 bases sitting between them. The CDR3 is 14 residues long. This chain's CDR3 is CASKDRTTNSPLHF. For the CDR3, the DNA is TGCGCCAGCAAAGACAGAACAACCAATTCACCCCTCCACTTT.

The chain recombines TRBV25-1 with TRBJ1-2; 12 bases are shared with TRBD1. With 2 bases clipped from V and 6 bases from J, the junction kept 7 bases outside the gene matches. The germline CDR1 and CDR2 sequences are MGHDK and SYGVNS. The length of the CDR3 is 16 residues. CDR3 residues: CASSEPGTGGLDGYTF. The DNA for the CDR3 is TGTGCCAGCAGTGAACCGGGGACAGGGGGCCTCGATGGCTACACCTTC.

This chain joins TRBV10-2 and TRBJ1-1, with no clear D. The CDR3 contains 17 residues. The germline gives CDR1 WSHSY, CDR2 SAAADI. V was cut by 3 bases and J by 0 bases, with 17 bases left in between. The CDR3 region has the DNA TGCGCCAGCAGTGATCGGGGATATCTCCGATTGAACACTGAAGCTTTCTTT. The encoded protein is CASSDRGYLRLNTEAFF.

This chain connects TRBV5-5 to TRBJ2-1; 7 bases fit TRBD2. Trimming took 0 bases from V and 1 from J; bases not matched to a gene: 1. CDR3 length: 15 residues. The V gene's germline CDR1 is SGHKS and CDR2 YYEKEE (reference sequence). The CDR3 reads CASSLGGGSYNEQFF. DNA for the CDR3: TGTGCCAGCAGCTTGGGCGGGGGATCCTACAATGAGCAGTTCTTC.

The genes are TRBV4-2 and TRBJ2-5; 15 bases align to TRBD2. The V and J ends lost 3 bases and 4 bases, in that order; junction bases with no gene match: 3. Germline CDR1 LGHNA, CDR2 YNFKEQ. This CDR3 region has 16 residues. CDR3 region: CASSQGTSGGSETQYF. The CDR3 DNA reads TGTGCCAGCAGCCAGGGGACTAGCGGGGGGTCAGAGACCCAGTACTTC.

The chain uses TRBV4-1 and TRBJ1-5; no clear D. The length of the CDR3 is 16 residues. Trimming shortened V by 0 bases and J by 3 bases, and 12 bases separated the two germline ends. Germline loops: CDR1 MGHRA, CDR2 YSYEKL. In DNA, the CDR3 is TGCGCCAGCAGCCAAGAAAAGGCACAGTCCAATCAGCCCCAGCATTTT. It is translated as CASSQEKAQSNQPQHF.

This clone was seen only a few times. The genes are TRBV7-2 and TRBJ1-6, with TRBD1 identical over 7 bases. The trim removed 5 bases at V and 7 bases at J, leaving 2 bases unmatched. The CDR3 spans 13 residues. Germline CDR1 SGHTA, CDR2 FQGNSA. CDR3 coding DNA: TGTGCCAGCAGCCGGACAGGCAATTCACCCCTCCACTTT. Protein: CASSRTGNSPLHF. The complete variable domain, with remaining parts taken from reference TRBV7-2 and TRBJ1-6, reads GAGVSQSPSNKVTEKGKDVELRCDPISGHTALYWYRQSLGQGLEFLIYFQGNSAPDKSGLPSDRFSAERTGGSVSTLTIQRTQQEDSAVYLCASSRTGNSPLHFGNGTRLTVT.

CDR3 sequence: CASSQARQYNEQFF. The CDR3 DNA sequence: TGTGCCAGCAGCCAAGCCCGACAGTACAATGAGCAGTTCTTC. This chain connects TRBV6-5 to TRBJ2-1; D is possibly TRBD1 (5 bases). The CDR3 contains 14 residues. Trimming removed 6 bases at V and 4 bases at J, with 13 bases between. Germline CDR1 and CDR2: MNHEY and SVGAGI.

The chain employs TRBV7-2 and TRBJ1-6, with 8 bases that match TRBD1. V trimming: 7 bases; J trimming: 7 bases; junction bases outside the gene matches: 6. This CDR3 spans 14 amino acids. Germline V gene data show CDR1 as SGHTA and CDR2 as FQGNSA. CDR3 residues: CASIDDRGNSPLHF. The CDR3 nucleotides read TGTGCCAGCATCGATGACAGGGGCAATTCACCCCTCCACTTT.

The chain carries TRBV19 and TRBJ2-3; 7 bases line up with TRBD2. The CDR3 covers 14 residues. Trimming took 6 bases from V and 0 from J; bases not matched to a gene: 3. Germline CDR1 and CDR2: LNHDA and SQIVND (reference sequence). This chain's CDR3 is CASRREFSTDTQYF. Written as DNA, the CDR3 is TGTGCCAGTAGGCGGGAGTTCAGCACAGATACGCAGTATTTT. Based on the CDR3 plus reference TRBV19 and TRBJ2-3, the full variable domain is DGGITQSPKYLFRKEGQNVTLSCEQNLNHDAMYWYRQDPGQGLRLIYYSQIVNDFQKGDIAEGYSVSREKKESFPLTVTSAQKNPTAFYLCASRREFSTDTQYFGPGTRLTVL.

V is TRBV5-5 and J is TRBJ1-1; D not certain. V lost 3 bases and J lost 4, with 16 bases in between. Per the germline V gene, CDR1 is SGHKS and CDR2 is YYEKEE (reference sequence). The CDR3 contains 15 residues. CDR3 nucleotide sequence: TGTGCCAGCAGCTCAAGGGTGGGGTCCGGCACTGAAGCTTTCTTT. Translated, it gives CASSSRVGSGTEAFF.

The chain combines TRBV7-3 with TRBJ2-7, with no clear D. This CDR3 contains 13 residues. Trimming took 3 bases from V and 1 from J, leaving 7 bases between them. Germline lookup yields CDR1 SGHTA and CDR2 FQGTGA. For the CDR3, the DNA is TGTGCCAGCAGCTTCGGAATATCCTACGAGCAGTACTTC. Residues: CASSFGISYEQYF.

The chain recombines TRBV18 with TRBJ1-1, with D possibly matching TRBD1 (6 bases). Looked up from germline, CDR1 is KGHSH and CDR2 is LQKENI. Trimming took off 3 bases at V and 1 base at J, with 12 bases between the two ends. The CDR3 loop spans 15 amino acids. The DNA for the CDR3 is TGTGCCAGCTCACCGAACGGACAGTCGAACACTGAAGCTTTCTTT. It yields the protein CASSPNGQSNTEAFF.

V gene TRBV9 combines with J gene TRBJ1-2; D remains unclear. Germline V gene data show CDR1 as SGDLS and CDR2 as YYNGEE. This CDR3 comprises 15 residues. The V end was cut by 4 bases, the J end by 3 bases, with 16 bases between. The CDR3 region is CASSPNRGGHYGYTF. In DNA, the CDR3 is TGTGCCAGCAGCCCAAATCGTGGAGGACACTATGGCTACACCTTC.

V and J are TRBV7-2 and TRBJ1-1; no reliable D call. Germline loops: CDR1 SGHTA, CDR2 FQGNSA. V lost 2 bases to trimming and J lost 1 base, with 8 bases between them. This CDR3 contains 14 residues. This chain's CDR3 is CASSLSAGNTEAFF. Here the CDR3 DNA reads TGTGCCAGCAGCTTAAGCGCCGGGAACACTGAAGCTTTCTTT. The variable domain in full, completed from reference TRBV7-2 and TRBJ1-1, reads GAGVSQSPSNKVTEKGKDVELRCDPISGHTALYWYRQSLGQGLEFLIYFQGNSAPDKSGLPSDRFSAERTGGSVSTLTIQRTQQEDSAVYLCASSLSAGNTEAFFGQGTRLTVV.

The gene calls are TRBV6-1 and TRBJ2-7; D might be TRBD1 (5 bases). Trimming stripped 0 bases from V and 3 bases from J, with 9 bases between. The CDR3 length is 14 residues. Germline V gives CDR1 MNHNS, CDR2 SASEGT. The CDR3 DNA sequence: TGTGCCAGCAGTGAAGCTGGGGCCTTCTACGAGCAGTACGTC. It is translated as CASSEAGAFYEQYV.

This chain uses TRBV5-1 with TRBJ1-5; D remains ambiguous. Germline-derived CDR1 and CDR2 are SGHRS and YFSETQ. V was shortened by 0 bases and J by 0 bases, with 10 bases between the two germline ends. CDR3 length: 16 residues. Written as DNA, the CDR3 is TGCGCCAGCAGCTTGGGCGAGAGCGGTAGCAATCAGCCCCAGCATTTT. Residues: CASSLGESGSNQPQHF.

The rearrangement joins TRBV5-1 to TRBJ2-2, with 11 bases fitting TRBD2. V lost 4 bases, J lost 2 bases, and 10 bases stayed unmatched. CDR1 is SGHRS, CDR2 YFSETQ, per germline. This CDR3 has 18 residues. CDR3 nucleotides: TGCGCCAGCAGCCCGGTCGGACTAGCGGGCCATAACACCGGGGAGCTGTTTTTT. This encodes CASSPVGLAGHNTGELFF.

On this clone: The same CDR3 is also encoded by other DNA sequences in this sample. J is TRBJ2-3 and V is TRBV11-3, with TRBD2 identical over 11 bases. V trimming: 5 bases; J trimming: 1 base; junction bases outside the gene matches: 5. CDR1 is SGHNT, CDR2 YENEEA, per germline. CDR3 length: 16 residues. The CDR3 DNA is TGTGCCAGCAGCCCCGGGACTAGCGGACGCACAGATACGCAGTATTTT. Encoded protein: CASSPGTSGRTDTQYF.

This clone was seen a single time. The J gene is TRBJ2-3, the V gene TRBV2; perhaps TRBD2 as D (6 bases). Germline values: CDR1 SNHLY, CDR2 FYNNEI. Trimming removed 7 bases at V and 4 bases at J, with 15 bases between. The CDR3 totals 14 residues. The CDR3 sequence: CASTFRDFSDTQYF. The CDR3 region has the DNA TGTGCCAGCACTTTCCGGGACTTCTCAGATACGCAGTATTTT.

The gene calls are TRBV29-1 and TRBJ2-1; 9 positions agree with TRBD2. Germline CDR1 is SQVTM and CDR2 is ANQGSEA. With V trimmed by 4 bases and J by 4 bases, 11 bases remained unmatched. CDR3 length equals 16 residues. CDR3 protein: CSVAGSSGILYNEQFF. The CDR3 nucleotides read TGCAGCGTTGCCGGGTCTAGCGGGATCTTATACAATGAGCAGTTCTTC.

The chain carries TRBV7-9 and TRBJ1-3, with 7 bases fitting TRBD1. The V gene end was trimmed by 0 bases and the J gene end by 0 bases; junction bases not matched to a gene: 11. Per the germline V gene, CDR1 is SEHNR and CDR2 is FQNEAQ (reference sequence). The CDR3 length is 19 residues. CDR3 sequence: CASSLALGQTLSSGNTIYF. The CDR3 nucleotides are TGTGCCAGCAGCTTAGCGCTGGGACAGACTCTTAGCTCTGGAAACACCATATATTTT.

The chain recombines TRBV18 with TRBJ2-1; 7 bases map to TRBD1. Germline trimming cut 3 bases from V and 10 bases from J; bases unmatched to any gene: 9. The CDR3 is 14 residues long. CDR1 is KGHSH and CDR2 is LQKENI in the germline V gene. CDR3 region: CASSPERPGQEQFF. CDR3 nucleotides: TGTGCCAGCTCACCTGAACGACCGGGACAGGAGCAGTTCTTC.

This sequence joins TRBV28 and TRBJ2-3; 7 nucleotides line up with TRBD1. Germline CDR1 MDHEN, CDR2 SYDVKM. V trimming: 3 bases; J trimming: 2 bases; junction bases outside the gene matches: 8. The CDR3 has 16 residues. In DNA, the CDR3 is TGTGCCAGCAGTTTTCTGGACAGGTGGACCACAGATACGCAGTATTTT. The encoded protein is CASSFLDRWTTDTQYF.